Here is one T cell receptor beta chain with its context. This receptor's antigen is unknown. The input lacks base qualities; no much larger clone sits a single base away. The source of the sample is a study of graft-versus-host responses after intestinal transplantation (dated by TCRdb to the early 2020s). Broadly, across the study: Multivisceral, liver-intestinal, or isolated intestinal transplants were received by the recipients. Rather than being sequenced by the commercial service, samples from three later patients were sequenced in-house on an Illumina MiSeq and processed with MiXCR. To identify alloreactive clones, pre-transplant mixed lymphocyte reaction products were sequenced and compared with unstimulated pre-transplant donor and recipient T cells. The cohort enrolled under 30 intestinal transplant recipients, one of whom was a retransplant, and a few patients without pretransplant specimens were excluded. After intestinal transplantation, graft-versus-host and host-versus-graft alloreactive T cell clones in the graft, circulation and bone marrow were tracked using bulk TCR-beta CDR3 sequencing. All recipients received anti-thymocyte globulin induction followed by maintenance tacrolimus and steroids for around three years. A peak of at least 4% donor T cells among recipient peripheral blood mononuclear cells was the definition used for donor T cell macrochimerism.

The label giving this sample's time point can be read as: cells obtained before transplantation from donor or recipient. CD3+CD4+ and CD3+CD8+ populations were FACS-sorted from unstimulated pre-transplant donor and recipient cells taken from spleen or lymph nodes. According to the germline V gene, CDR1 reads SNHLY and CDR2 reads FYNNEI. Unmatched junction bases come to 10, with V trimmed by 8 bases and J by 4 bases. Inclusive of the bounding cysteine and phenylalanine, the CDR3 is 15 residues long. The retained sequence is limited to the CDR3, 45 bases, with the frame set at the first base. Beyond this particular receptor, the publication reports: High GvH to HvG T cell clonal ratios were observed in the allografts of patients with donor T cell macrochimerism. GvH clones were detected in recipient bone marrow, and some appeared earlier in ileal mucosa or blood, consistent with an intestinal mucosal origin. Early after transplant, peak levels of circulating GvH clones were associated with declines in HvG clones. The relatively low number and heterogeneity of intestinal transplant patients limited the conclusions.

The receptor library was made with the immunoSEQ multiplex PCR assay. For most patients, genomic DNA was isolated with the Qiagen DNeasy Blood and Tissue Kit and sent frozen to Adaptive Biotechnologies for TCR sequencing. For most patients, genomic DNA was subjected to high-throughput TCR-beta CDR3 sequencing by Adaptive Biotechnologies. On the study's bioinformatics: TCR sequencing data for more than 15 patients were retrieved from Adaptive's ImmunoSEQ software; a few other patients were processed with MiXCR and VDJtools. To correct CD4 versus CD8 sorting errors, sequences present in both subsets at a frequency ratio below 5:1 were removed. CDR3 nucleotide sequences shared between donor and recipient were removed because the origin of such sequences could not be assigned. To be classed as alloreactive, a clone needed at least 2-fold expansion over unstimulated cells and a minimum CFSE-low frequency of 0.002% (template counts) or 0.001% (read counts). Mappable clones were those detected in sequenced pre-transplant spleen, lymph node, or MLR CFSE-low populations of the donor or recipient. The cumulative frequency of alloreactive clones was calculated as a percentage of all sequences, weighted by copy number. TCRdb limited this immuneACCESS table to in-frame rearrangements with V and J called. A share of clones is missing; checked studies link under half to unresolved V genes, and the rest is unexplained. V and J calls and clone size follow that table, whereas D and trimming were derived from the DNA. Recorded for this sample are 90,000 to 150,000 clones; approximately 92% of them occurred a single time. The top ten clones comprise approximately 0.11% of the sample.

This material consisted of unstimulated CD4+ T cells sorted from spleen or lymph node cells, taken before intestinal transplant. The TCR was taken from a human donor who received an intestinal transplant. The rearranged chain carries TRBV2 and TRBJ2-1; 8 bases in between match TRBD2. This receptor carries the CDR3 CASLPTSGSYNEQFF. Read as DNA, the sequence is TGTGCCAGCCTCCCAACTAGCGGAAGTTACAATGAGCAGTTCTTC. Here the CDR3 is joined to the reference TRBV2 and TRBJ2-1 genes, and the full variable domain is: EPEVTQTPSHQVTQMGQEVILRCVPISNHLYFYWYRQILGQKVEFLVSFYNNEISEKSEIFDDQFSVERPDGSNFTLKIRSTKLEDSAMYFCASLPTSGSYNEQFFGPGTRLTVL.